This T cell receptor (beta chain) appears in the sequencing data of a study of blood T cells in healthy people across ages. This clonotype has a handful of counts. Alongside a J-beta primer mix, a sample-barcoded 5' primer served in a second PCR lasting about 7 to 11 cycles. TCRdb re-called the 5' RACE reads through MiXCR, storing one row per CDR3 protein. The table has under 2,000,000 distinct CDR3 sequences, just under 50% seen once. The TCR originated in a woman aged 35 to 49 in good health. The specimen sequenced was blood.

The CDR3 reads CASSDGQGIETQYF. In nucleotides, the CDR3 is TGCGCCAGCAGTGATGGGCAGGGGATTGAGACCCAGTACTTC. The V and J genes are TRBV10-1 and TRBJ2-5; TRBD1 is a possible D gene (6 bases). The length of the CDR3 is 14 residues. Germline CDR1 is WNHNN and CDR2 is SYGVQD (reference sequence). Trimming left V 3 bases short and J 5 bases short, with 13 bases between.